The next 21 T cell receptor beta chains were all read from a single sample in a study of T cells after yellow fever vaccination. TCRdb reprocessed the 5' RACE reads with MiXCR, giving one entry per CDR3 protein. This table has approximately 300,000 distinct CDR3 sequences, around 6.8% appearing once. The material sequenced was PBMCs, taken roughly 46 days after the first yellow fever vaccination. Receptor source: a young man who received the YFV17D yellow fever vaccine.

The chain is built from TRBV5-1 and TRBJ2-3; possibly TRBD2 for D (7 bases). The CDR3 covers 13 residues. Trimming removed 7 bases at V and 1 base at J, with 10 bases between. CDR1 SGHRS and CDR2 YFSETQ come from the germline V gene. CDR3 region: CASGGGGTDTQYF. The CDR3 DNA reads TGCGCCAGCGGGGGGGGCGGCACAGATACGCAGTATTTT.

The genes are TRBV9 and TRBJ2-1, with TRBD2 as a possible D gene (5 bases). V was cut by 2 bases and J by 3 bases, with 12 bases left in between. The CDR3 has 15 residues. Germline CDR1 SGDLS, CDR2 YYNGEE. The DNA for the CDR3 is TGTGCCAGCAGCGTCGGGATGGCGATCTACAATGAGCAGTTCTTC. It translates to CASSVGMAIYNEQFF.

This clonotype showed up just a few times. This sequence joins TRBV9 and TRBJ2-2; 9 bases are a match to TRBD2. V lost 4 bases to trimming and J lost 8 bases; unmatched junction nucleotides: 6. From germline, CDR1 is SGDLS and CDR2 YYNGEE. The CDR3 spans 14 residues. The CDR3 reads CASSPRTSEGELFF. CDR3 DNA sequence: TGTGCCAGCAGCCCCCGGACTAGCGAGGGGGAGCTGTTTTTT.

This clonotype appeared a few times. The genes are TRBV29-1 and TRBJ2-7; 7 bases line up with TRBD2. The V segment lost 4 bases and the J segment 0 bases; nucleotides outside the gene matches: 6. Germline CDR1 is SQVTM and CDR2 is ANQGSEA. This CDR3 spans 14 amino acids. The DNA of the CDR3 is TGCAGCGTTGTGGGGGGGGACCGCTCCTACGAGCAGTACTTC. This gives the protein CSVVGGDRSYEQYF.

This clonotype was picked up a small number of times. At one end the junction does not follow the germline gene, possibly because of a read error. The V and J genes are TRBV2 and TRBJ1-5; D is unresolved. The CDR3 covers 15 residues. From germline, CDR1 is SNHLY and CDR2 FYNNEI. The CDR3 sequence is CASSEARPNNQPQHF. CDR3 bases: TGTGCCAGCAGCGAAGCAAGGCCAAACAATCAGCCCCAGCATTTT.

In nucleotides, the CDR3 is TGCGCCAGCAGCTTGGGGCAGTCGAGGAGGGAGCTGTTTTTT. Translating it yields CASSLGQSRRELFF. The V and J genes are TRBV5-1 and TRBJ2-2; D gene ambiguous. There are 14 residues in the CDR3. The V gene lost 0 bases and the J gene lost 9 bases, with 12 bases spanning the gap. The V gene's germline CDR1 is SGHRS and CDR2 YFSETQ.

This chain connects TRBV20-1 to TRBJ2-2; TRBD2 agrees at 15 bases. V was pared by 6 bases and J by 2 bases, with 10 bases of the junction left unmatched. CDR3 length: 18 residues. The germline gives CDR1 DFQATT, CDR2 SNEGSKA (reference sequence). DNA for the CDR3: TGCAGTGCCCGGTCGGGACTAGCGGGGGGCGATAACACCGGGGAGCTGTTTTTT. Encoded protein: CSARSGLAGGDNTGELFF.

This clonotype has a handful of counts. V gene TRBV20-1 combines with J gene TRBJ2-3, with D possibly being TRBD2 (7 bases). The CDR3 has 16 amino acids. V lost 0 bases, J lost 2 bases, and 15 bases lay in between. Germline-derived CDR1 and CDR2 are DFQATT and SNEGSKA (reference sequence). The DNA of the CDR3 is TGCAGTGCTAGAGATCATGGGGGGGCCTTCACAGATACGCAGTATTTT. Translating gives CSARDHGGAFTDTQYF.

V is TRBV7-2 and J is TRBJ2-7; D not certain. Deletions cut 6 bases from V and 3 bases from J, with 12 bases between. The germline gives CDR1 SGHTA, CDR2 FQGNSA. This CDR3 spans 13 amino acids. In nucleotides, the CDR3 is TGTGCCAGCAGTCGTCGTGGGGACTACGAGCAGTACGTC. It specifies CASSRRGDYEQYV.

This clonotype was recorded at least ten times. CDR3 bases: TGTGCCAGCAGCCCGAGTGGCCGCTACAATGAGCAGTTCTTC. Encoded protein: CASSPSGRYNEQFF. The J gene is TRBJ2-1, the V gene TRBV3-1; the D is unclear. The CDR3 is 14 residues long. Germline loops: CDR1 LGHDT, CDR2 YNNKEL (reference sequence). Trimming took 4 bases from V and 3 from J, leaving 10 bases between them.

This clonotype appeared many times. This rearrangement joins TRBV10-3 to TRBJ2-3; 9 bases are shared with TRBD1. Germline V lookup: CDR1 ENHRY, CDR2 SYGVKD. The CDR3 contains 16 residues. Trimming cost V 4 bases and J 5 bases; bases outside gene matches: 10. CDR3 sequence: CAISGSGGQGLDTQYF. The CDR3 DNA reads TGTGCCATCAGTGGATCCGGTGGACAGGGGTTAGATACGCAGTATTTT.

The rearrangement uses TRBV4-3 and TRBJ1-1; no clear D gene. Germline V gene lookup returns CDR1 LGHNA and CDR2 YSLEER. This CDR3 comprises 13 residues. Trimming shortened V by 3 bases and J by 4 bases, and 9 bases separated the two germline ends. CDR3 residues: CASSHLLGTEAFF. CDR3 DNA sequence: TGCGCCAGCAGCCACCTTCTGGGCACTGAAGCTTTCTTT.

This clonotype has a count of ten or more. Here the CDR3 reads CASSFTVLGPHTGELFF. The DNA for the CDR3 is TGTGCCAGCAGCTTTACGGTCTTGGGGCCACACACCGGGGAGCTGTTTTTT. J is TRBJ2-2 and V is TRBV6-1, with D perhaps TRBD1 (5 bases). CDR1 and CDR2 (germline): MNHNS, SASEGT. Trimming removed 6 bases from V and 3 bases from J, with 20 bases in between. This CDR3 is built from 17 residues.

This clonotype was observed many times. In nucleotides, the CDR3 is TGTGCCATCAGCGCCCGCTCGGGTGACGGAAACACCATATATTTT. It codes for CAISARSGDGNTIYF. The chain uses TRBV10-3 and TRBJ1-3; D is unresolved. The V gene lost 6 bases and the J gene lost 4 bases, with 16 bases spanning the gap. Germline V lookup: CDR1 ENHRY, CDR2 SYGVKD. This CDR3 has 15 residues.

The sample holds a few counts of this clonotype. The chain is built from TRBV9 and TRBJ2-3; 8 bases align to TRBD1. The length of the CDR3 is 15 residues. V shed 1 base and J 5 bases; nucleotides not matched to a gene: 6. CDR1 is SGDLS, CDR2 YYNGEE, per germline. The CDR3 is CASSVRQGTGDTQYF. In DNA form, the CDR3 reads TGTGCCAGCAGCGTACGACAGGGGACGGGAGATACGCAGTATTTT.

This clonotype was seen ten or more times. The chain recombines TRBV7-9 with TRBJ2-2; no clear D gene. Deletions cut 6 bases from V and 1 base from J, with 12 bases between. Germline V gene sequence: CDR1 SEHNR, CDR2 FQNEAQ (reference sequence). CDR3 size: 15 residues. The CDR3 loop is CASRGPGLNTGELFF. The DNA of the CDR3 is TGTGCCAGCAGGGGCCCCGGGCTGAACACCGGGGAGCTGTTTTTT. The variable domain in full, with the rest retrieved from reference TRBV7-9 and TRBJ2-2, is DTGVSQNPRHKITKRGQNVTFRCDPISEHNRLYWYRQTLGQGPEFLTYFQNEAQLEKSRLLSDRFSAERPKGSFSTLEIQRTEQGDSAMYLCASRGPGLNTGELFFGEGSRLTVL.

This chain connects TRBV10-2 to TRBJ2-7; D gene ambiguous. Germline V gives CDR1 WSHSY, CDR2 SAAADI. The CDR3 runs to 12 residues. The V gene lost 4 bases and the J gene lost 5 bases, with 9 bases spanning the gap. The CDR3 loop reads CASSATHNEQYF. CDR3 coding DNA: TGCGCCAGCAGTGCGACCCACAACGAGCAGTACTTC.

The chain uses TRBV12-3 or TRBV12-4 and TRBJ1-1, with D perhaps matching TRBD1 (5 bases). The V end was cut by 2 bases, the J end by 1 base, with 8 bases between. CDR3 length: 14 amino acids. In DNA form, the CDR3 reads TGTGCCAGCAGTTTAACAGGCGAGAACACTGAAGCTTTCTTT. Translating gives CASSLTGENTEAFF.

V and J are TRBV7-2 and TRBJ2-7; 10 nucleotides match TRBD1. Germline lookup yields CDR1 SGHTA and CDR2 FQGNSA. With V trimmed by 6 bases and J by 1 base, 3 bases remained unmatched. The CDR3 loop spans 14 amino acids. CDR3 protein: CASSQDRGSYEQYV. The CDR3 DNA reads TGTGCCAGCAGTCAGGACAGGGGGTCCTACGAGCAGTACGTC.

V and J are TRBV20-1 and TRBJ2-1, with D tentatively TRBD2 (7 bases). V was cut by 0 bases and J by 5 bases, with 17 bases left in between. Looked up from germline, CDR1 is DFQATT and CDR2 is SNEGSKA (reference sequence). The CDR3 is made up of 16 amino acids. CDR3 DNA sequence: TGCAGTGCTAGAGATCCGGCGGGGGCAATGGACAATGAGCAGTTCTTC. This encodes CSARDPAGAMDNEQFF.

The rearrangement joins TRBV28 to TRBJ2-1; D unclear. There are 15 residues in the CDR3. The V and J ends lost 3 bases and 2 bases respectively, with 11 bases between them. CDR1 MDHEN and CDR2 SYDVKM come from the germline V gene. CDR3 sequence reads: CASSLVLTPYNEQFF. CDR3 DNA: TGTGCCAGCAGTTTGGTCCTAACCCCCTACAATGAGCAGTTCTTC.